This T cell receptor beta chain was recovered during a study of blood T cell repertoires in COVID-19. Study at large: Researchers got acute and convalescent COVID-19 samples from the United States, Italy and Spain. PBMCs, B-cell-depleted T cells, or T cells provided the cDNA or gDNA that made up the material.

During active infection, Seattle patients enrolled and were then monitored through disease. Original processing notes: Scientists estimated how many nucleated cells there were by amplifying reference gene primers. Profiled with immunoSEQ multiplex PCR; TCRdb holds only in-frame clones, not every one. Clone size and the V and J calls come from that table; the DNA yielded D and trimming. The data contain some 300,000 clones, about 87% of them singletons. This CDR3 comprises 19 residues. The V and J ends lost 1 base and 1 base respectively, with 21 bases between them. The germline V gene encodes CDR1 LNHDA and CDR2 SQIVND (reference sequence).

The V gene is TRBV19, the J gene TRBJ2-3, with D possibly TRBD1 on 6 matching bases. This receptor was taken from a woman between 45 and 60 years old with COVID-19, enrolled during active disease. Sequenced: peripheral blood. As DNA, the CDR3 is TGTGCCAGTAGTATAGCAGATTGGCAGGGGTTTGTTCGCACAGATACGCAGTATTTT. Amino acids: CASSIADWQGFVRTDTQYF.